The 17 T cell receptor beta chains below all came from one sample that was sequenced in a study of CD8 T cells in ankylosing spondylitis. TCRdb re-called the 5' RACE reads through MiXCR, storing one row per CDR3 protein. The sample lists about 240,000 distinct CDR3 sequences; 20% to 30% were seen once. Sequenced sample: blood, either unsorted or a sorted T cell fraction (not recorded which). Receptor source: a male donor with ankylosing spondylitis or in good health (not recorded which).

This clonotype was counted many times. The chain employs TRBV20-1 and TRBJ2-7; 8 nucleotides align to TRBD1. Germline assignment: CDR1 DFQATT and CDR2 SNEGSKA (reference sequence). This CDR3 comprises 15 residues. The ends lost 0 bases at V and 2 bases at J; junction bases unmatched: 6. The CDR3, as DNA: TGCAGTGCTAGAGATTACGACAGGGGAACCTACGAGCAGTACTTC. Residues: CSARDYDRGTYEQYF.

This clonotype was detected only a few times. The chain recombines TRBV20-1 with TRBJ2-3; D may be TRBD1 or TRBD2 (6 bases each). Germline V gene data show CDR1 as DFQATT and CDR2 as SNEGSKA (reference sequence). The CDR3 loop spans 11 amino acids. CDR3 residues: CSGGQGDTQYF. As DNA, the CDR3 is TGCAGCGGGGGCCAGGGAGATACGCAGTATTTT.

This clonotype was detected only a few times. The CDR3 region has the DNA TGTGCCAGCAGTTTTTACGGCTCCTACGAGCAGTACTTC. Its protein is CASSFYGSYEQYF. The rearrangement links TRBV12-3 or TRBV12-4 to TRBJ2-7; unclear D gene. This CDR3 comprises 13 residues. Trimming cost V 3 bases and J 0 bases, with 6 bases left between them.

This clonotype came up many times. V gene TRBV20-1 combines with J gene TRBJ1-4, with TRBD1 as a possible D gene (5 bases). From germline, CDR1 is DFQATT and CDR2 SNEGSKA (reference sequence). The CDR3 runs to 12 residues. Trimming shortened V by 8 bases and J by 7 bases, and 14 bases separated the two germline ends. The CDR3 DNA reads TGCAGTCCAAACGGGGACGTTGAAAAACTGTTTTTT. This gives the protein CSPNGDVEKLFF.

The chain employs TRBV20-1 and TRBJ2-5; the D call may be TRBD1 or TRBD2 (5 bases each). The CDR3 covers 16 residues. Trimming removed 3 bases from V and 5 bases from J, with 22 bases in between. Germline V gene sequence: CDR1 DFQATT, CDR2 SNEGSKA (reference sequence). The CDR3 coding sequence is TGCAGTGCTAGCGATCCCGTCGACCCGGGGCCTGAGACCCAGTACTTC. Translation: CSASDPVDPGPETQYF.

V usage is TRBV20-1 and J usage is TRBJ1-4; D gene unclear. Germline assignment: CDR1 DFQATT and CDR2 SNEGSKA (reference sequence). The CDR3 contains 12 residues. Trimming pared 3 bases from V and 7 bases from J, leaving 9 bases between. CDR3 region: CSASAQSEKLFF. In DNA form, the CDR3 reads TGCAGTGCTAGTGCCCAGAGTGAAAAACTGTTTTTT.

The chain recombines TRBV12-3 or TRBV12-4 with TRBJ2-7; 7 bases are a match to TRBD1. The ends lost 5 bases at V and 2 bases at J; junction bases unmatched: 3. The CDR3 is made up of 13 amino acids. CDR3 DNA: TGTGCCAGCAGTAAACAGGGGCCCTACGAGCAGTACTTC. It codes for CASSKQGPYEQYF.

This clonotype was seen a few times. The gene calls are TRBV6-1 and TRBJ1-5; no clear D. Germline lookup yields CDR1 MNHNS and CDR2 SASEGT. V lost 5 bases to trimming and J lost 1 base, with 9 bases between them. The CDR3 covers 14 residues. The CDR3 DNA sequence: TGTGCCAGCAGTCGAACAGTAAGCAATCAGCCCCAGCATTTT. Its translation is CASSRTVSNQPQHF.

This clonotype occurred a few times. The CDR3 DNA follows: TGTGCCAGCTCACCATCGCCTCAACAGGGAACCGGGGAGCTGTTTTTT. This sequence encodes CASSPSPQQGTGELFF. V gene TRBV18 combines with J gene TRBJ2-2, with a possible D match to TRBD1 (6 bases). Germline lookup yields CDR1 KGHSH and CDR2 LQKENI. V lost 2 bases to trimming and J lost 5 bases, with 15 bases between them. CDR3 size: 16 residues.

The chain joins TRBV20-1 to TRBJ2-7; 12 positions match TRBD2. Germline V gene lookup returns CDR1 DFQATT and CDR2 SNEGSKA (reference sequence). The CDR3 runs to 13 residues. V gave up 6 bases and J gave up 5 bases; unmatched junction bases: 5. The CDR3 coding sequence is TGCAGTGCCGAAACTAGCGGGGGGAACGAGCAGTACTTC. It encodes CSAETSGGNEQYF.

This clonotype was recorded a few times. This chain uses TRBV12-3 or TRBV12-4 with TRBJ2-3; 9 bases agree with TRBD2. CDR3 length: 16 residues. J gave up 9 bases and V 6 bases, and 16 bases lay outside the gene matches. CDR3 loop: CASSLPSGVGLGTQYF. CDR3 nucleotides: TGTGCCAGCAGCCTCCCTAGCGGGGTGGGCCTGGGGACGCAGTATTTT.

This clonotype has a count of ten or more. V is TRBV12-3 or TRBV12-4 and J is TRBJ1-4; possibly TRBD1 for D (6 bases). The CDR3 spans 15 residues. Trimming took off 1 base at V and 7 bases at J, with 13 bases between the two ends. The chain's CDR3 is CASSLVAGAGEKLFF. DNA for the CDR3: TGTGCCAGCAGTTTAGTCGCGGGGGCGGGTGAAAAACTGTTTTTT.

The chain couples TRBV6-2 or TRBV6-3 to TRBJ2-1; D might be TRBD1 (6 bases). CDR1 is MNHEY, CDR2 SVGEGT, per germline. Trimming removed 6 bases from V and 4 bases from J, with 16 bases in between. This CDR3 comprises 15 residues. CDR3 bases: TGTGCCAGCAGCTTACAGGGTTTCGGATACAATGAGCAGTTCTTC. Amino acid sequence: CASSLQGFGYNEQFF.

The table lists this clonotype with many counts. This chain uses TRBV12-3 or TRBV12-4 with TRBJ1-2; D is unresolved. V gave up 6 bases and J gave up 2 bases, with 7 bases separating them. The CDR3 is made up of 12 amino acids. The CDR3 spells CASSWANYGYTF. The DNA for the CDR3 is TGTGCCAGCAGCTGGGCCAACTATGGCTACACCTTC.

This clonotype was observed a few times. The chain is built from TRBV15 and TRBJ2-5; D may be TRBD2 (5 bases). The V end was cut by 0 bases, the J end by 7 bases, with 6 bases between. CDR1 and CDR2 (germline): LNHNV, YYDKDF (reference sequence). The CDR3 loop spans 12 amino acids. Here the CDR3 DNA reads TGTGCCACCAGCAGAGATGGGAGGACCCAGTACTTC. Translated: CATSRDGRTQYF.

This chain uses TRBV6-1 with TRBJ2-1, with D maybe TRBD2 (5 bases). This CDR3 is 12 amino acids long. Germline assignment: CDR1 MNHNS and CDR2 SASEGT. Trimming took off 6 bases at V and 8 bases at J, with 11 bases between the two ends. CDR3 loop: CASRVKRDEQFF. The CDR3 coding sequence is TGTGCCAGCAGGGTCAAGAGGGATGAGCAGTTCTTC.

This clonotype has a handful of counts. This rearrangement joins TRBV6-5 to TRBJ2-7; no firm D call. CDR1 and CDR2 (germline): MNHEY, SVGAGI. CDR3 length: 16 amino acids. V was pared by 4 bases and J by 3 bases, with 19 bases between. CDR3 coding DNA: TGTGCCAGCAGTTCGCACCAAAACCGACTTATCTACGAGCAGTACTTC. Its protein product is CASSSHQNRLIYEQYF.